Following are 3 T cell receptor beta chains from one sample sequenced in a study of metastatic and nonmetastatic thyroid tumors. Through MiXCR, TCRdb re-clonotyped the PCR reads. The data hold 6,000 or so clones, with 25% to 30% observed a single time. Thyroid surgery had not been preceded by any treatment in any patient. Sequenced material: adjacent normal tissue. The receptors were gathered from a female donor with papillary thyroid cancer or a benign thyroid nodule (not recorded which). Some clones in this sample may be carry-over from other donors' samples.

The J gene is TRBJ1-2, the V gene TRBV6-1, with TRBD1 matching 8 bases. The V gene end was trimmed by 6 bases and the J gene end by 6 bases; junction bases not matched to a gene: 12. The V gene's germline CDR1 is MNHNS and CDR2 SASEGT. CDR3 length equals 15 residues. CDR3 residues: CASRLGQGGVDGYTF. In DNA form, the CDR3 reads TGTGCCAGCAGGCTCGGACAGGGAGGGGTGGATGGCTACACCTTC.

This clone was seen ten or more times. This chain uses TRBV29-1 with TRBJ1-6; no reliable D call. Germline V CDR1 and CDR2: SQVTM, ANQGSEA. The CDR3 length is 16 residues. The germline V and J ends were trimmed by 4 bases and 0 bases, with 13 bases remaining between them. The CDR3 is CSVVASRSSYNSPLHF. The CDR3 DNA sequence: TGCAGCGTTGTCGCAAGTAGAAGCTCCTATAATTCACCCCTCCACTTT. Using reference TRBV29-1 and TRBJ1-6 for the parts outside the CDR3, the full variable domain is SAVISQKPSRDICQRGTSLTIQCQVDSQVTMMFWYRQQPGQSLTLIATANQGSEATYESGFVIDKFPISRPNLTFSTLTVSNMSPEDSSIYLCSVVASRSSYNSPLHFGNGTRLTVT.

This clone was detected a few times. The chain has TRBV12-3 or TRBV12-4 and TRBJ2-7; D unclear. CDR3 length: 14 amino acids. Deletions cut 1 base from V and 0 bases from J, with 7 bases between. CDR3 bases: TGTGCCAGCAGTTTAGATCAGCTCTCCTACGAGCAGTACTTC. This codes for CASSLDQLSYEQYF.